The present T cell receptor beta chain was sequenced within a study of early T cells in non-severe SARS-CoV-2 infection. The TCR library protocol was used to attach unique molecular identifiers. These identifiers were attached to individual cDNA molecules. TCRdb re-derived calls from the 5' RACE reads in MiXCR, one entry per CDR3 protein. The data contain 40,000 to 45,000 distinct CDR3 sequences, roughly 6.2% of them singletons. Trimming cost V 3 bases and J 6 bases, with 15 bases left between them. The CDR3 runs to 15 residues. The germline V gene has CDR1 SGHAT and CDR2 FQNNGV. This clonotype was detected many times.

This clonotype was sampled from an adult who was a healthcare worker with PCR-confirmed SARS-CoV-2 infection or an uninfected control (not recorded which). V and J are TRBV11-2 and TRBJ2-1, with D possibly matching TRBD2 (6 bases). Here the sequenced sample was whole blood, taken at baseline. The CDR3 region has the DNA TGTGCCAGCAGCTTCCGGGACTCGGTCGGCAATGAGCAGTTCTTC. This gives the protein CASSFRDSVGNEQFF.